The TCR beta chain described here comes from a study of cytomegalovirus exposure and HLA in healthy donors. At the level of the study: Tens of millions of unique TCRs from HLA-typed donors were held in an early release of data. The study's findings and limits: What a later analysis showed was that several of the most significant clusters appeared linked to common viral pathogens. Within an earlier analysis, most TCR beta V segments proved productive either about 90% or about 30% of the time.

With 5 bases clipped from V and 9 bases from J, the junction kept 10 bases outside the gene matches. This CDR3 region has 16 residues. Germline assignment: CDR1 SGHAT and CDR2 FQNNGV. Points on this clone: Its matching antigen is unknown.

PCR employed 60 Vbeta and 13 Jbeta primers. Repertoires were generated with immunoSEQ multiplex PCR, while TCRdb's copy carries only in-frame clones and drops some. The sample consists of about 110,000 clones, less than 70% of them appearing once. Input material: PBMCs. The TCR was taken from a woman between 65 and 79 years old in good health and CMV-seropositive. The chain recombines TRBV11-2 with TRBJ2-1; 13 bases line up with TRBD2. The CDR3 DNA reads TGTGCCAGCAGCCCCCCGGGACTAGCGGGGCGGGGTGAGCAGTTCTTC. This sequence encodes CASSPPGLAGRGEQFF.